A single sample is the source of the 31 T cell receptor beta chains below, sequenced in a study of shared clonotypes between healthy human individuals. Profiled with immunoSEQ multiplex PCR; TCRdb holds only in-frame clones, not every one. This table holds around 500,000 clones, roughly 85% found once. Sequencing was performed on PBMCs. The receptor source for this set is a woman aged 35 to 49 in good health. Some clones in this sample may be carry-over from other donors' samples.

The chain employs TRBV6-4 and TRBJ2-3; D is ambiguous. CDR3 length: 16 amino acids. Per the germline V gene, CDR1 is MRHNA and CDR2 is SNTAGT. Between the trimmed V and J ends, which lost 0 bases and 1 base, there was a span of 11 bases. CDR3 coding DNA: TGTGCCAGCAGTGACTCCGGTGGCTCTGGCACAGATACGCAGTATTTT. Translating it yields CASSDSGGSGTDTQYF.

This chain joins TRBV2 and TRBJ1-5, with 9 positions matching TRBD1. CDR1 is SNHLY, CDR2 FYNNEI, per germline. This CDR3 is 16 amino acids long. The V and J ends lost 6 bases and 3 bases, in that order; junction bases with no gene match: 9. This CDR3 reads CASSGTGQTNNQPQHF. In nucleotides, the CDR3 is TGTGCCAGCAGCGGGACAGGGCAAACTAACAATCAGCCCCAGCATTTT. Filled out from reference TRBV2 and TRBJ1-5, the complete variable domain reads EPEVTQTPSHQVTQMGQEVILRCVPISNHLYFYWYRQILGQKVEFLVSFYNNEISEKSEIFDDQFSVERPDGSNFTLKIRSTKLEDSAMYFCASSGTGQTNNQPQHFGDGTRLSIL.

V and J are TRBV21-1 and TRBJ2-3; TRBD1 is taken as the D call from the table, unchecked against the DNA. TRBV21-1 is a pseudogene. CDR3 length: 15 residues. The CDR3 DNA follows: TGTGCCACCACCAAGATTACAGGGTTCACAGATACGCAGTATTTT. This gives the protein CATTKITGFTDTQYF.

The CDR3 loop reads CASSASMEGSGNTIYF. In DNA form, the CDR3 reads TGTGCCAGCAGCGCGTCTATGGAGGGCTCTGGAAACACCATATATTTT. The chain employs TRBV9 and TRBJ1-3; D gene unclear. The CDR3 runs 16 residues. With 3 bases removed from V and 0 bases from J, the gap between germline ends came to 13 bases. From germline, CDR1 is SGDLS and CDR2 YYNGEE.

This clone was seen a handful of times. Other DNA sequences in the same sample also yield this CDR3. The chain has TRBV30 and TRBJ1-2; 8 positions agree with TRBD1. There are 12 residues in the CDR3. Trimming at V came to 5 bases and at J to 4 bases, leaving 3 bases not matched to a gene. Germline V gene data show CDR1 as GTSNPN and CDR2 as SVGIG (reference sequence). In nucleotides, the CDR3 is TGTGCCTGGGCAGGGGGCGGCTATGGCTACACCTTC. This sequence encodes CAWAGGGYGYTF.

In DNA, the CDR3 is TGTGCCAGCAGTTTCGACAGAGTCACCATATATTTT. It is translated as CASSFDRVTIYF. J is TRBJ1-3 and V is TRBV7-8; D is perhaps TRBD1 (5 bases). CDR3 size: 12 residues. CDR1 is SGHVS and CDR2 is FQNEAQ in the germline V gene. Trimming took 6 bases from V and 9 from J, leaving 12 bases between them.

Ten or more counts support this clone. This chain uses TRBV7-8 with TRBJ2-1; 9 bases are a match to TRBD2. V lost 3 bases and J lost 4; bases outside the gene matches: 13. The germline V gene has CDR1 SGHVS and CDR2 FQNEAQ. This CDR3 has 18 residues. CDR3 in amino acids: CASSFGAGGPVNYNEQFF. The CDR3 bases are TGTGCCAGCAGCTTCGGGGCGGGAGGGCCCGTTAATTACAATGAGCAGTTCTTC.

This CDR3 reads CASRTESVEFF. CDR3 DNA sequence: TGTGCCAGCAGGACAGAATCGGTGGAGTTCTTC. The chain is built from TRBV2 and TRBJ2-1; the D gene is possibly TRBD1 (5 bases). V gave up 6 bases and J gave up 14 bases, with 14 bases separating them. Germline CDR1 SNHLY, CDR2 FYNNEI. This CDR3 region has 11 residues.

The rearrangement links TRBV4-3 to TRBJ1-2; D might be TRBD1 (6 bases). The CDR3 runs 17 residues. V shed 1 base and J shed 7 bases, with 22 bases lying between them. Germline loops: CDR1 LGHNA, CDR2 YSLEER. CDR3 DNA: TGCGCCAGCAGCCAAGGTTCAGCCTGGGACACAGGGTCTGGCTACACCTTC. Protein sequence: CASSQGSAWDTGSGYTF.

This chain links TRBV11-1 with TRBJ2-7; the D gene is possibly TRBD1 (6 bases). From germline, CDR1 is SGHAT and CDR2 FQDESV (reference sequence). The CDR3 loop spans 15 amino acids. Trimming left V 3 bases short and J 6 bases short, with 18 bases between. CDR3 amino acids: CASSFRGGPVSEQYF. The CDR3 DNA is TGTGCCAGCAGCTTCAGAGGGGGACCCGTCTCCGAGCAGTACTTC.

The chain employs TRBV7-8 and TRBJ2-1, with a possible D match to TRBD1 (6 bases). Germline V gene sequence: CDR1 SGHVS, CDR2 FQNEAQ. The CDR3 spans 15 residues. The V and J ends lost 0 bases and 5 bases respectively, with 11 bases between them. Written as DNA, the CDR3 is TGTGCCAGCAGCTTAGCGAGACAGGCAAACAATGAGCAGTTCTTC. Its protein product is CASSLARQANNEQFF.

The chain uses TRBV11-3 and TRBJ2-1; TRBD2 is a possible D gene (6 bases). Germline V gene data show CDR1 as SGHNT and CDR2 as YENEEA. The CDR3 spans 14 residues. V was shortened by 3 bases and J by 6 bases, with 12 bases between the two germline ends. Here the CDR3 reads CASSFGGSGNEQFF. The CDR3 nucleotides are TGTGCCAGCAGCTTCGGAGGGAGTGGCAATGAGCAGTTCTTC. Drawing the rest from reference TRBV11-3 and TRBJ2-1, the complete variable domain is EAGVVQSPRYKIIEKKQPVAFWCNPISGHNTLYWYLQNLGQGPELLIRYENEEAVDDSQLPKDRFSAERLKGVDSTLKIQPAELGDSAVYLCASSFGGSGNEQFFGPGTRLTVL.

V and J are TRBV19 and TRBJ2-1, with unresolved D. The CDR3 covers 15 residues. Trimming took 6 bases from V and 4 from J, leaving 16 bases between them. Germline-derived CDR1 and CDR2 are LNHDA and SQIVND (reference sequence). The CDR3 spells CASRLIMFRYNEQFF. The CDR3 DNA reads as TGTGCCAGTAGGCTAATAATGTTCCGATACAATGAGCAGTTCTTC.

This clone has more than one count but fewer than ten. The chain couples TRBV28 to TRBJ2-7; either TRBD1 or TRBD2 may supply D (5 bases each). This CDR3 comprises 14 residues. Trimming cost V 8 bases and J 2 bases, with 16 bases left between them. From germline, CDR1 is MDHEN and CDR2 SYDVKM. This chain's CDR3 is CASGNEGPPYEQYF. CDR3 DNA sequence: TGTGCCAGCGGCAACGAGGGGCCCCCCTACGAGCAGTACTTC.

CDR3: CASSESWLSGELFF. The CDR3 DNA reads TGCGCCAGCAGTGAGTCGTGGTTATCCGGGGAGCTGTTTTTT. The chain has TRBV10-2 and TRBJ2-2; D gene ambiguous. The CDR3 runs 14 residues. V was pared by 0 bases and J by 6 bases, with 8 bases between. CDR1 and CDR2 from the germline V gene are WSHSY and SAAADI.

V and J are TRBV5-1 and TRBJ1-1; the D gene is possibly TRBD1 (6 bases). Germline CDR1 and CDR2: SGHRS and YFSETQ. V gave up 3 bases and J gave up 1 base, with 13 bases separating them. The CDR3 loop spans 15 amino acids. The DNA for the CDR3 is TGCGCCAGCAGCTACAACACAGGGAGGAACACTGAAGCTTTCTTT. Its protein is CASSYNTGRNTEAFF.

The J gene is TRBJ1-2, the V gene TRBV10-2, with 7 bases identical to TRBD1. Germline lookup yields CDR1 WSHSY and CDR2 SAAADI. The CDR3 is made up of 14 amino acids. The ends lost 6 bases at V and 8 bases at J; junction bases unmatched: 12. In DNA, the CDR3 is TGCGCCAGCAGCCCCTCGACAGGGACGAGGGGCTACACCTTC. Amino acid sequence: CASSPSTGTRGYTF.

The chain employs TRBV19 and TRBJ2-7; 11 positions match TRBD2. This CDR3 is built from 16 residues. Germline loops: CDR1 LNHDA, CDR2 SQIVND (reference sequence). V shed 5 bases and J 2 bases; nucleotides not matched to a gene: 8. CDR3 in amino acids: CASSSGLAALPYEQYF. DNA of the CDR3: TGTGCCAGTAGTTCGGGACTAGCGGCTTTACCCTACGAGCAGTACTTC.

The gene calls are TRBV28 and TRBJ1-4; TRBD1 matches at 7 bases. From germline, CDR1 is MDHEN and CDR2 SYDVKM. Germline trimming cut 6 bases from V and 5 bases from J; bases unmatched to any gene: 12. CDR3 size: 16 residues. The CDR3 nucleotides read TGTGCCAGCAGACCTCCTCTGGGCAGGGGGAATGAAAAACTGTTTTTT. It yields the protein CASRPPLGRGNEKLFF.

In this sample, this clone turned up a few times. V gene TRBV29-1 combines with J gene TRBJ2-1; no definite D call. CDR3 length: 12 residues. V lost 4 bases and J 8 bases, leaving 12 bases between the germline ends. Per the germline V gene, CDR1 is SQVTM and CDR2 is ANQGSEA. The CDR3 bases are TGCAGCGTTGCGACACCTTGGGATGAGCAGTTCTTC. Its protein is CSVATPWDEQFF.

J is TRBJ2-7 and V is TRBV19; no definite D call. V shed 5 bases and J shed 3 bases, with 11 bases lying between them. This CDR3 has 13 residues. The V gene's germline CDR1 is LNHDA and CDR2 SQIVND (reference sequence). CDR3 region: CASSFGSIYEQYF. Written as DNA, the CDR3 is TGTGCCAGTAGTTTCGGATCAATCTACGAGCAGTACTTC.

This sequence joins TRBV7-2 and TRBJ2-5; 15 positions match TRBD2. CDR3 length equals 17 residues. CDR1 and CDR2 from the germline V gene are SGHTA and FQGNSA. Losses at the gene ends were 5 bases for V and 6 bases for J; bases not matched to a gene: 10. Here the CDR3 DNA reads TGTGCCAGCAGCGCGGGACTAGCGGGAGGTTCGGGACAGACCCAGTACTTC. This gives the protein CASSAGLAGGSGQTQYF.

The V call is TRBV7-9, the J call TRBJ1-1; 7 nucleotides align to TRBD1. The germline gives CDR1 SEHNR, CDR2 FQNEAQ (reference sequence). With V trimmed by 5 bases and J by 0 bases, 6 bases remained unmatched. This CDR3 region has 15 residues. The CDR3 DNA sequence: TGTGCCAGCAGCAACTGGGACAGATTGAACACTGAAGCTTTCTTT. This gives the protein CASSNWDRLNTEAFF.

This clone came up once. The chain joins TRBV7-9 to TRBJ2-7; TRBD1 matches 9 bases. The CDR3 consists of 14 residues. Germline CDR1 is SEHNR and CDR2 is FQNEAQ (reference sequence). Trimming took 3 bases from V and 2 from J; bases not matched to a gene: 2. DNA of the CDR3: TGTGCCAGCAGCTTCGGGACAGGGCCCTACGAGCAGTACTTC. This codes for CASSFGTGPYEQYF.

The rearrangement links TRBV2 to TRBJ2-1, with unresolved D. The germline CDR1 and CDR2 sequences are SNHLY and FYNNEI. Trimming pared 6 bases from V and 0 bases from J, leaving 15 bases between. This CDR3 contains 16 residues. The CDR3: CASSKNVGSSYNEQFF. Here the CDR3 DNA reads TGTGCCAGCAGCAAGAACGTAGGCAGCTCCTACAATGAGCAGTTCTTC.

The genes are TRBV29-1 and TRBJ2-7, with D possibly TRBD2 on 6 matching bases. The CDR3 spans 14 residues. The V gene lost 1 base and the J gene lost 2 bases, with 12 bases spanning the gap. CDR1 is SQVTM and CDR2 is ANQGSEA in the germline V gene. CDR3: CSVEGSRGTYEQYF. The CDR3 DNA reads as TGCAGCGTTGAAGGGTCCCGCGGGACCTACGAGCAGTACTTC.

This chain joins TRBV6-5 and TRBJ2-6; 7 positions match TRBD1. Germline V CDR1 and CDR2: MNHEY, SVGAGI. The CDR3 contains 16 residues. Germline trimming cut 0 bases from V and 4 bases from J; bases unmatched to any gene: 3. In DNA, the CDR3 is TGTGCCAGCAGTTACTCCACAGGGGAGGGGGCCAACGTCCTGACTTTC. It yields the protein CASSYSTGEGANVLTF.

This clone was observed a handful of times. V usage is TRBV19 and J usage is TRBJ2-1, with TRBD2 as a possible D gene (6 bases). The CDR3 runs to 14 residues. Trimming left V 3 bases short and J 7 bases short, with 13 bases between. Germline CDR1 LNHDA, CDR2 SQIVND (reference sequence). The CDR3 bases are TGTGCCAGTAGTATGGGGGGAGGTGTGAATGAGCAGTTCTTC. Translated: CASSMGGGVNEQFF.

The J gene is TRBJ2-6, the V gene TRBV27; no clear D gene. CDR1 MNHEY and CDR2 SMNVEV come from the germline V gene (reference sequence). The CDR3 is made up of 18 amino acids. The V gene lost 3 bases and the J gene lost 2 bases, with 17 bases spanning the gap. CDR3 nucleotide sequence: TGTGCCAGCAGTTTTCTTAGGGCTCGGCTTGCTGGGGCCAACGTCCTGACTTTC. Its translation: CASSFLRARLAGANVLTF.

The V and J genes are TRBV5-1 and TRBJ2-7; no clear D gene. The CDR3 contains 13 residues. V lost 4 bases to trimming and J lost 0 bases, with 8 bases between them. CDR1 is SGHRS and CDR2 is YFSETQ in the germline V gene. The CDR3 DNA reads as TGCGCCAGCAGCCAGCAGGCCTCCTACGAGCAGTACTTC. Its protein product is CASSQQASYEQYF.

V and J are TRBV28 and TRBJ1-5; D gene unclear. Germline V gene lookup returns CDR1 MDHEN and CDR2 SYDVKM. V lost 6 bases and J lost 6, with 15 bases in between. CDR3 length: 14 residues. This CDR3 reads CASRNPSIGQPQHF. The CDR3 nucleotides are TGTGCCAGCAGGAATCCCTCGATAGGTCAGCCCCAGCATTTT.